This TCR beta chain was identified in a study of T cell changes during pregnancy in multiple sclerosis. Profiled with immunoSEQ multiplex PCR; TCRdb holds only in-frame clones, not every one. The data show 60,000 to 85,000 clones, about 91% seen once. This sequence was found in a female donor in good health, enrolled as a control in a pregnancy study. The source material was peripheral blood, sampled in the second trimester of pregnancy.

CDR3 DNA: TGTGCCAGCAGCTTGCAGTTTTACAATGAGCAGTTCTTC. It translates to CASSLQFYNEQFF. V is TRBV5-8 and J is TRBJ2-1; D gene unclear. The CDR3 totals 13 residues. V was trimmed by 1 base and J by 4 bases, leaving 6 bases between them. Germline V gene lookup returns CDR1 SGHTS and CDR2 YDEGEE.